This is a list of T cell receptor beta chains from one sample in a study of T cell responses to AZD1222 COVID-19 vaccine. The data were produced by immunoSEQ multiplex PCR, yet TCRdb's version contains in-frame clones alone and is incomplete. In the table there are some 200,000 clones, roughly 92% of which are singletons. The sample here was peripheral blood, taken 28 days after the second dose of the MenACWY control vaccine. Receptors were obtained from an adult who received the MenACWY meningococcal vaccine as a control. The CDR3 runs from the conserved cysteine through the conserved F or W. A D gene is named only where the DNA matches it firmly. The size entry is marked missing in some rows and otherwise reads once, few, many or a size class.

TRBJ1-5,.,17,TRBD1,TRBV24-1,CATSAGGRLYSNQPQHF,TGTGCCACCAGTGCAGGGGGACGGCTGTATAGCAATCAGCCCCAGCATTTT
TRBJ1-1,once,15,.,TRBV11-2,CASSLGEVMNTEAFF,TGTGCCAGCAGCTTAGGGGAGGTCATGAACACTGAAGCTTTCTTT
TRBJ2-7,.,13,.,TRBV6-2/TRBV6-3,CASSYLTRIRQYF,TGTGCCAGCAGTTACTTGACTAGGATAAGGCAGTACTTC
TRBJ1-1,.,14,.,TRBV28,CASSFFGERAEAFF,TGTGCCAGCAGTTTTTTTGGGGAGAGGGCTGAAGCTTTCTTT
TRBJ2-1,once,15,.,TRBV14,CASSHKPSSYNEQFF,TGTGCCAGCAGCCACAAACCGTCCTCCTACAATGAGCAGTTCTTC
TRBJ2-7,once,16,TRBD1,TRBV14,CASSQYSGQGSYEQYF,TGTGCCAGCAGCCAGTATAGTGGACAGGGCTCCTACGAGCAGTACTTC
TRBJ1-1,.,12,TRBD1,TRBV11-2,CASTQGGTEAFF,TGTGCCAGCACTCAGGGGGGCACTGAAGCTTTCTTT
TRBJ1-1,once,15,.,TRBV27,CASSRASSGTGAAFF,TGTGCCAGCAGCCGCGCCTCCTCCGGGACGGGGGCAGCTTTCTTT
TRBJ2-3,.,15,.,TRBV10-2,CASRLSVLATDTQYF,TGCGCCAGCAGGTTGTCCGTGTTGGCGACAGATACGCAGTATTTT
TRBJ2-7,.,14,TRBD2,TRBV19,CASSWTSGTYEQYF,TGTGCCAGTAGCTGGACTAGCGGAACCTACGAGCAGTACTTC
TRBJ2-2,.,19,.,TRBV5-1,CASPYLIGRGLGSTGELFF,TGCGCCAGCCCCTACCTTATCGGCCGGGGGCTGGGGAGCACCGGGGAGCTGTTTTTT
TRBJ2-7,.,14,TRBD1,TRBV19,CASSPGTGQSEQYF,TGTGCCAGTAGTCCCGGGACAGGGCAGTCCGAGCAGTACTTC
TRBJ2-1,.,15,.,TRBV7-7,CASSPSGQSFNEQFF,TGTGCCAGCAGTCCTTCCGGACAGTCCTTCAATGAGCAGTTCTTC
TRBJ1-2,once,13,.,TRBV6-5,CASSYSLNYGYTF,TGTGCCAGCAGTTACTCACTTAACTATGGCTACACCTTC
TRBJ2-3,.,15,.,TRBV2,CASSLTFSSTDTQYF,TGTGCCAGCTCCCTGACCTTTTCGAGCACAGATACGCAGTATTTT
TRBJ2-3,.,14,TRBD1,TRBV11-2,CASSQGTGTDTQYF,TGTGCCAGCAGCCAAGGGACAGGCACAGATACGCAGTATTTT
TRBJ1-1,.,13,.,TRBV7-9,CASRSTGFPEAFF,TGTGCCAGCAGATCAACAGGGTTCCCTGAAGCTTTCTTT
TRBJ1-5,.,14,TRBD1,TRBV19,CASMTGHSNQPQHF,TGTGCCAGTATGACAGGGCATAGCAATCAGCCCCAGCATTTT
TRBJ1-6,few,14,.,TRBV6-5,CASSYRGSNSPLHF,TGTGCCAGCAGTTACCGGGGGAGTAATTCACCCCTCCACTTT
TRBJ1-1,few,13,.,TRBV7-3,CASSQTGGTEAFF,TGTGCCAGCAGCCAGACGGGGGGGACTGAAGCTTTCTTT
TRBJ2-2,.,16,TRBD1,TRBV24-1,CATSDPTTGDTGELFF,TGTGCCACCAGTGATCCTACCACAGGGGACACCGGGGAGCTGTTTTTT
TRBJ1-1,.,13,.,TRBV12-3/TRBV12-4,CASKSSAGEAAFF,TGTGCCAGCAAGAGTTCCGCAGGTGAGGCAGCTTTCTTT
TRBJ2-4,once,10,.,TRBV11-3,CASGRDIQYF,TGTGCCAGCGGCCGAGACATTCAGTACTTC
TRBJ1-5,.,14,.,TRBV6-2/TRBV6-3,CASSYRGQNQPQHF,TGTGCCAGCAGTTACCGAGGACAGAATCAGCCCCAGCATTTT
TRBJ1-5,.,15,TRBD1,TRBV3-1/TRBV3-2,CASSPGQGWNQPQHF,TGTGCCAGCAGCCCTGGACAGGGGTGGAATCAGCCCCAGCATTTT
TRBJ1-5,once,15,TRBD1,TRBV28,CASSPGQGPNQPQHF,TGTGCCAGCAGCCCGGGACAGGGACCTAATCAGCCCCAGCATTTT
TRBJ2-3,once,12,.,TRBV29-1,CSVGDSTDTQYF,TGCAGCGTTGGGGACAGCACAGATACGCAGTATTTT
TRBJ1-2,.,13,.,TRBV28,CASSTPGNYGYTF,TGTGCCAGCAGTACCCCCGGGAACTATGGCTACACCTTC
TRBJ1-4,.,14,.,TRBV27,CASSADITYEKLFF,TGTGCCAGCAGTGCGGACATTACTTATGAAAAACTGTTTTTT
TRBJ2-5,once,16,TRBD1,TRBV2,CASSGPGTGGKETQYF,TGTGCCAGCAGTGGTCCGGGGACAGGGGGAAAAGAGACCCAGTACTTC
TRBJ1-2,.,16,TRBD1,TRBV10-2,CASSESRAGQGGGYTF,TGCGCCAGCAGTGAGTCGAGGGCGGGACAGGGTGGTGGCTACACCTTC
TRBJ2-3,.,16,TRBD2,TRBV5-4,CASSFGGRAQGDTQYF,TGTGCCAGCAGCTTTGGGGGGAGGGCCCAGGGAGATACGCAGTATTTT
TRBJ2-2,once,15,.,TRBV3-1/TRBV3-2,CASSPRATNTGELFF,TGTGCCAGCAGCCCTCGAGCTACTAACACCGGGGAGCTGTTTTTT
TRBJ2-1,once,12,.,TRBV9,CASSPLFNEQFF,TGTGCCAGCAGCCCTCTATTCAATGAGCAGTTCTTC
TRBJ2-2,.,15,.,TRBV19,CASSIGGSNTGELFF,TGTGCCAGTAGTATAGGGGGTTCGAACACCGGGGAGCTGTTTTTT
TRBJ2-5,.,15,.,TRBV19,CASSGTGRVGETQYF,TGTGCCAGTAGTGGAACAGGGAGAGTGGGAGAGACCCAGTACTTC
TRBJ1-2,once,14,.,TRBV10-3,CAISVGVGDYGYTF,TGTGCCATCAGTGTAGGGGTAGGGGACTATGGCTACACCTTC
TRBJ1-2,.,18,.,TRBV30,CAWTLPGGPGRLNYGYTF,TGTGCCTGGACCCTGCCGGGGGGACCTGGGAGGCTTAACTATGGCTACACCTTC
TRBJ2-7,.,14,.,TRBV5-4,CASSFEAGAYEQYF,TGTGCCAGCAGCTTTGAGGCAGGGGCCTACGAGCAGTACTTC
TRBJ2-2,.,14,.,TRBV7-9,CASSPYSGTGELFF,TGTGCCAGCAGCCCCTACAGTGGGACCGGGGAGCTGTTTTTT
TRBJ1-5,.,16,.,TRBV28,CASTPQRGNLRQPQHF,TGTGCCAGCACTCCCCAGCGGGGGAACCTTAGACAGCCCCAGCATTTT
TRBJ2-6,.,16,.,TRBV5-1,CASSFLISSGANVLTF,TGCGCCAGCAGCTTTCTTATCAGCTCTGGGGCCAACGTCCTGACTTTC
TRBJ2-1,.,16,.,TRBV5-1,CASSLLSGPPYNEQFF,TGCGCCAGCAGCTTGCTTAGCGGACCGCCCTACAATGAGCAGTTCTTC
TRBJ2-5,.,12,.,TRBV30,CAWSVQGETQYF,TGTGCCTGGAGTGTACAGGGAGAGACCCAGTACTTC
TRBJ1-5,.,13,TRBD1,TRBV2,CASKLQGDQPQHF,TGTGCCAGCAAACTACAGGGGGATCAGCCCCAGCATTTT
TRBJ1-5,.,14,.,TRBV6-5,CASSRQAYNQPQHF,TGTGCCAGCTCCCGGCAGGCCTACAATCAGCCCCAGCATTTT
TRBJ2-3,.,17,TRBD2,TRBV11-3,CASSSGLAGGSTDTQYF,TGTGCCAGCAGCTCAGGACTAGCGGGAGGATCCACAGATACGCAGTATTTT
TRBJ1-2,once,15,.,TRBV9,CASSVNRGPDYGYTF,TGTGCCAGCAGCGTAAATAGAGGGCCCGACTATGGCTACACCTTC
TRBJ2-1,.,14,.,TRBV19,CASRTPGAYNEQFF,TGTGCCAGTAGGACTCCCGGCGCCTACAATGAGCAGTTCTTC
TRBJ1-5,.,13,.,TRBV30,CAWSVSDGQPQHF,TGTGCCTGGAGTGTGTCCGACGGTCAGCCCCAGCATTTT
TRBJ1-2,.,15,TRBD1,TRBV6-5,CASSYGRDSLDGYTF,TGTGCCAGCAGTTATGGCCGGGACAGCCTTGATGGCTACACCTTC
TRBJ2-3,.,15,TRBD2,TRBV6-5,CASRLAGAGTDTQYF,TGTGCCAGCAGATTAGCGGGAGCGGGCACAGATACGCAGTATTTT
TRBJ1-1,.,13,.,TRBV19,CASSIQGITEAFF,TGTGCCAGTAGTATCCAGGGTATCACTGAAGCTTTCTTT
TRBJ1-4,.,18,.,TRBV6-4,CASSDGDFHLELNEKLFF,TGTGCCAGCAGTGACGGGGACTTCCACCTTGAACTAAATGAAAAACTGTTTTTT
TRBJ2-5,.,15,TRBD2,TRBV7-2,CASSLSSGSQETQYF,TGTGCCAGCAGCTTAAGTAGCGGGAGCCAAGAGACCCAGTACTTC
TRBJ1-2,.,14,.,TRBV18,CASSPRKGNRGYTF,TGTGCCAGCTCACCAAGGAAGGGGAATCGCGGCTACACCTTC
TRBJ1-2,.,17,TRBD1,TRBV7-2,CASSLRGGDGDGYGYTF,TGTGCCAGCAGCTTAAGAGGGGGCGACGGCGATGGCTATGGCTACACCTTC
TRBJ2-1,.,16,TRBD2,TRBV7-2,CASSLEGLAGNNEQFF,TGTGCCAGCAGCTTAGAGGGACTAGCGGGAAACAATGAGCAGTTCTTC
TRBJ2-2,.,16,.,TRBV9,CASSVAVGSDTGELFF,TGTGCCAGCAGCGTCGCCGTGGGCTCAGACACCGGGGAGCTGTTTTTT